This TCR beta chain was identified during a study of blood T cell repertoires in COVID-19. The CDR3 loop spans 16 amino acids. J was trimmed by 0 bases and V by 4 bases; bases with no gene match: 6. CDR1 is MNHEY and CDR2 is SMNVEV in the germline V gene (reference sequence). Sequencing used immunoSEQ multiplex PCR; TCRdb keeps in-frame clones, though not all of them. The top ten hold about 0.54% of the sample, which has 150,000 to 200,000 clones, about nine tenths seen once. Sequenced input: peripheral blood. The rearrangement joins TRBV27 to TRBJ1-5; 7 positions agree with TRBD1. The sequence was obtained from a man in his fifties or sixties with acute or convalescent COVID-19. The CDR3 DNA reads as TGTGCCAGCAGTTCAAGGACAGGATATAGCAATCAGCCCCAGCATTTT. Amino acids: CASSSRTGYSNQPQHF.